This entry lists 20 T cell receptor beta chains sequenced from one sample in a study of PD-1 blockade in classical Hodgkin lymphoma (dated by TCRdb to about 2020). Library prep was done by the immunoSEQ multiplex PCR assay. Here the immuneACCESS table is served through TCRdb, limited to in-frame sequences with V and J called. Missing clones are a known gap in these copies; in checked studies unresolved V genes cover under half, and the rest lacks a known reason. The sample records about 13,000 clones, approximately 79% of which are singletons. The ten top clones hold 20% to 25% of the sample. Read against the paper, the sample's time point label means: cycle 1 day 1 (C1D1), immediately before nivolumab initiation. All trial patients had relapsed after autologous stem cell transplantation, with cohorts A, B and C differing in prior brentuximab vedotin exposure. This material consisted of peripheral blood mononuclear cells (PBMCs), taken at baseline. Receptors originate from a human donor with classical Hodgkin lymphoma.

This clone is large. The chain recombines TRBV7-9 with TRBJ2-1, with D possibly being TRBD2 (5 bases). Germline loops: CDR1 SEHNR, CDR2 FQNEAQ (reference sequence). The CDR3 is 16 residues long. V dropped 2 bases and J dropped 0 bases, with 11 bases sitting between them. The CDR3 DNA is TGTGCCAGCAGCTTACAGCGGATCAGCTCCTACAATGAGCAGTTCTTC. It yields the protein CASSLQRISSYNEQFF.

The chain is built from TRBV28 and TRBJ1-4; D perhaps matches TRBD1 (6 bases). V shed 5 bases and J shed 8 bases, with 18 bases lying between them. Germline CDR1 is MDHEN and CDR2 is SYDVKM. This CDR3 has 15 amino acids. The DNA of the CDR3 is TGTGCCAGCAGTGCCCGACAGGTCGGAGGGGAAAAACTGTTTTTT. It translates to CASSARQVGGEKLFF.

The V gene is TRBV10-1, the J gene TRBJ2-7; TRBD1 aligns across 7 bases. V lost 10 bases and J lost 3; bases outside the gene matches: 12. Germline V gives CDR1 WNHNN, CDR2 SYGVQD (reference sequence). The CDR3 is 14 amino acids. CDR3 nucleotide sequence: TGCGCCACCTCGAGAAGGACAGGTAACTACGAGCAGTACTTC. This gives the protein CATSRRTGNYEQYF.

V gene TRBV30 combines with J gene TRBJ2-6; D gene ambiguous. Deletions cut 4 bases from V and 2 bases from J, with 12 bases between. The V gene's germline CDR1 is GTSNPN and CDR2 SVGIG (reference sequence). This CDR3 has 15 residues. The CDR3 coding sequence is TGTGCCTGGAAATTTCCCCACCCTGGGGCCAACGTCCTGACTTTC. Encoded protein: CAWKFPHPGANVLTF.

The V call is TRBV18, the J call TRBJ2-2; D gene uncertain. Germline V gives CDR1 KGHSH, CDR2 LQKENI. Trimming pared 0 bases from V and 2 bases from J, leaving 4 bases between. The CDR3 spans 14 residues. CDR3 region: CASSPPSNTGELFF. The CDR3 coding sequence is TGTGCCAGCTCACCACCGTCAAACACCGGGGAGCTGTTTTTT.

V and J are TRBV21-1 and TRBJ2-5; the DNA was not compared with TRBD2, the D call given in the table. TRBV21-1 is reported as a pseudogene. The CDR3 runs to 14 residues. The CDR3 spells CASTLLAGGETQYF. The CDR3 DNA follows: TGTGCCAGCACCCTACTAGCGGGAGGAGAGACCCAGTACTTC.

This chain connects TRBV7-9 to TRBJ1-1; 7 bases line up with TRBD1. V gave up 5 bases and J gave up 5 bases; unmatched junction bases: 11. Per germline, CDR1 SEHNR and CDR2 FQNEAQ (reference sequence). There are 15 residues in the CDR3. The CDR3 DNA sequence: TGTGCCAGCAGCCCCACCGGCCCAGGGGGGACTGAAGCTTTCTTT. This encodes CASSPTGPGGTEAFF.

This clone was picked up a small number of times. The gene calls are TRBV5-4 and TRBJ2-1; maybe TRBD2 (5 bases). The germline V and J ends were trimmed by 6 bases and 11 bases, with 18 bases remaining between them. Germline V gives CDR1 SGHNT, CDR2 YYREEE (reference sequence). This CDR3 region has 13 residues. CDR3 bases: TGTGCCAGCAAACCCGAGGGAGCCGCACAGCAGTTCTTC. It specifies CASKPEGAAQQFF.

The chain links TRBV5-5 to TRBJ2-5; possible D gene TRBD2, 5 bases. The V end was cut by 0 bases, the J end by 4 bases, with 7 bases between. CDR3 length: 13 residues. Germline loops: CDR1 SGHKS, CDR2 YYEKEE (reference sequence). For the CDR3, the DNA is TGTGCCAGCAGCTTGGTAGGAGGAGAGACCCAGTACTTC. It yields the protein CASSLVGGETQYF.

V usage is TRBV18 and J usage is TRBJ2-7, with D unclear. This CDR3 region has 12 residues. Trimming cost V 3 bases and J 3 bases, with 6 bases left between them. Germline V CDR1 and CDR2: KGHSH, LQKENI. The CDR3 protein is CASSPDRYEQYF. The CDR3 nucleotides are TGTGCCAGCTCACCGGACCGCTACGAGCAGTACTTC.

This clone has only a few counts. This chain joins TRBV6-5 and TRBJ2-7, with no clear D. The CDR3 has 14 amino acids. With 2 bases removed from V and 3 bases from J, the gap between germline ends came to 11 bases. Per germline, CDR1 MNHEY and CDR2 SVGAGI. The CDR3 coding sequence is TGTGCCAGCAGTTACGACGGCAGGAGCTACGAGCAGTACTTC. Translated, it gives CASSYDGRSYEQYF.

The chain links TRBV27 to TRBJ1-2; TRBD1 agrees at 10 bases. This CDR3 spans 14 amino acids. CDR1 is MNHEY, CDR2 SMNVEV, per germline (reference sequence). Unmatched junction bases numbered 5, after V lost 5 bases and J lost 5 bases. CDR3 in DNA: TGTGCCAGCAGTCCAAGGACAGGGGGGTATGGCTACACCTTC. Protein sequence: CASSPRTGGYGYTF.

The chain has TRBV11-1 and TRBJ2-6; no firm D call. Trimming shortened V by 6 bases and J by 7 bases, and 16 bases separated the two germline ends. Germline CDR1 reads SGHAT; CDR2 reads FQDESV (reference sequence). The CDR3 is made up of 15 amino acids. This CDR3 is CASSPRIRAANVLTF. The CDR3 coding sequence is TGTGCCAGCAGTCCCAGAATCCGGGCAGCCAACGTCCTGACTTTC. Looking up the rest from reference TRBV11-1 and TRBJ2-6 gives the full variable domain: EAEVAQSPRYKITEKSQAVAFWCDPISGHATLYWYRQILGQGPELLVQFQDESVVDDSQLPKDRFSAERLKGVDSTLKIQPAELGDSAMYLCASSPRIRAANVLTFGAGSRLTVL.

This clone has just a few counts. This chain links TRBV19 with TRBJ2-3, with 15 bases that match TRBD2. The CDR3 is 14 residues long. Germline V gives CDR1 LNHDA, CDR2 SQIVND (reference sequence). Trimming took 10 bases from V and 7 from J; bases not matched to a gene: 6. The CDR3 region has the DNA TGTGCCACCAGGGGGACTAGCGGGGGGAATACGCAGTATTTT. Encoded protein: CATRGTSGGNTQYF.

The chain carries TRBV9 and TRBJ2-1; the match to TRBD2 covers 10 bases. The CDR3 sequence is 16 residues long. Trimming took 0 bases from V and 5 from J; bases not matched to a gene: 5. Germline values: CDR1 SGDLS, CDR2 YYNGEE. The CDR3 loop is CASSVGSGRADNEQFF. The DNA of the CDR3 is TGTGCCAGCAGCGTAGGGAGCGGGAGGGCGGACAATGAGCAGTTCTTC.

This clone was seen more than once but under ten times. The rearrangement joins TRBV7-2 to TRBJ2-7, with 9 nucleotides matching TRBD1. CDR3 length: 14 residues. Germline assignment: CDR1 SGHTA and CDR2 FQGNSA. The V segment lost 1 base and the J segment 5 bases; nucleotides outside the gene matches: 3. The chain's CDR3 is CASSLGGTGNEQYF. CDR3 nucleotides: TGTGCCAGCAGCTTAGGGGGGACAGGGAACGAGCAGTACTTC.

This clone was recorded only once. V and J are TRBV5-4 and TRBJ2-2; 7 bases line up with TRBD1. V shed 5 bases and J 0 bases; nucleotides not matched to a gene: 7. Germline values: CDR1 SGHNT, CDR2 YYREEE (reference sequence). The CDR3 is 16 residues long. CDR3 DNA: TGTGCCAGCAGTTTACAGACAGGGTCGAACACCGGGGAGCTGTTTTTT. This sequence encodes CASSLQTGSNTGELFF.

The chain employs TRBV27 and TRBJ1-5; TRBD1 matches at 9 bases. From germline, CDR1 is MNHEY and CDR2 SMNVEV (reference sequence). This CDR3 comprises 13 residues. Germline trimming cut 5 bases from V and 9 bases from J; bases unmatched to any gene: 5. The CDR3 DNA follows: TGTGCCAGCAGTGGGACAGGGAATGGGCCCCAGCATTTT. It codes for CASSGTGNGPQHF.

A few counts support this clone. The V gene is TRBV28, the J gene TRBJ2-7; the match to TRBD2 covers 11 bases. V shed 4 bases, J shed 4 bases, and the junction held 18 bases outside the gene matches. This CDR3 is 19 amino acids long. CDR1 and CDR2 from the germline V gene are MDHEN and SYDVKM. Written as DNA, the CDR3 is TGTGCCAGCAGTTACTCCCTAGGACTAGCGGGCGGATTGGGGTACGAGCAGTACTTC. Protein sequence: CASSYSLGLAGGLGYEQYF.

The chain couples TRBV15 to TRBJ1-4; D is ambiguous. This CDR3 region has 16 residues. Trimming stripped 3 bases from V and 8 bases from J, with 19 bases between. The germline gives CDR1 LNHNV, CDR2 YYDKDF (reference sequence). The CDR3 loop reads CATSSSEGKRKEKLFF. DNA of the CDR3: TGTGCCACCAGCAGCTCGGAAGGGAAGAGAAAAGAAAAACTGTTTTTT. Full variable domain (rest looked up from reference TRBV15 and TRBJ1-4): DAMVIQNPRYQVTQFGKPVTLSCSQTLNHNVMYWYQQKSSQAPKLLFHYYDKDFNNEADTPDNFQSRRPNTSFCFLDIRSPGLGDTAMYLCATSSSEGKRKEKLFFGSGTQLSVL.